These 16 T cell receptor beta chains came from one sample sequenced in a study of T cell responses to AZD1222 COVID-19 vaccine. TCRdb's table, derived via immunoSEQ multiplex PCR, lists solely in-frame clones and lacks some. The sample has more than 100,000 clones, 85% to 95% seen once; the top ten hold 5%. Sequencing was performed on peripheral blood, taken 28 days after the second AZD1222 dose. Every receptor here comes from an adult who received the AZD1222 COVID-19 vaccine.

V is TRBV30 and J is TRBJ1-6, with 8 bases identical to TRBD1. Germline V lookup: CDR1 GTSNPN, CDR2 SVGIG (reference sequence). This CDR3 contains 14 residues. The V segment lost 0 bases and the J segment 10 bases; nucleotides outside the gene matches: 5. CDR3 sequence reads: CAWSVGQGASPLHF. In nucleotides, the CDR3 is TGTGCCTGGAGTGTTGGTCAGGGGGCGTCACCCCTCCACTTT.

The chain links TRBV2 to TRBJ2-5, with 10 positions matching TRBD2. Germline loops: CDR1 SNHLY, CDR2 FYNNEI. The CDR3 length is 14 residues. V trimming: 6 bases; J trimming: 4 bases; junction bases outside the gene matches: 5. The CDR3 loop is CASSLSGRGETQYF. CDR3 in DNA: TGTGCCAGCAGCTTGAGCGGGAGGGGAGAGACCCAGTACTTC.

J is TRBJ2-3 and V is TRBV7-3; D may be TRBD1 (5 bases). Trimming pared 5 bases from V and 1 base from J, leaving 7 bases between. Germline CDR1 and CDR2: SGHTA and FQGTGA. The CDR3 loop spans 13 amino acids. The CDR3 spells CASSQGGTDTQYF. The CDR3 DNA follows: TGTGCCAGCAGCCAAGGGGGCACAGATACGCAGTATTTT.

This rearrangement joins TRBV11-3 to TRBJ2-7; D not resolved. This CDR3 is built from 14 residues. The V gene lost 1 base and the J gene lost 6 bases, with 13 bases spanning the gap. Germline CDR1 reads SGHNT; CDR2 reads YENEEA. The CDR3 sequence is CASSLGGPFREQYF. The CDR3 region has the DNA TGTGCCAGCAGCTTAGGAGGACCCTTTCGCGAGCAGTACTTC. Full variable domain (rest looked up from reference TRBV11-3 and TRBJ2-7): EAGVVQSPRYKIIEKKQPVAFWCNPISGHNTLYWYLQNLGQGPELLIRYENEEAVDDSQLPKDRFSAERLKGVDSTLKIQPAELGDSAVYLCASSLGGPFREQYFGPGTRLTVT.

The chain combines TRBV7-8 with TRBJ1-5; 7 bases line up with TRBD1. CDR1 and CDR2 from the germline V gene are SGHVS and FQNEAQ. V was clipped by 2 bases and J by 4 bases; unmatched bases: 5. This CDR3 contains 15 residues. The CDR3 nucleotides read TGTGCCAGCAGCTTACAGGGGGTGGAAAATCAGCCCCAGCATTTT. It translates to CASSLQGVENQPQHF.

Here the CDR3 reads CASSLLTGGLGQPQHF. The CDR3 region has the DNA TGTGCCAGTAGTCTTCTAACAGGGGGTTTGGGGCAGCCCCAGCATTTT. This chain connects TRBV19 to TRBJ1-5; 8 bases agree with TRBD1. The germline gives CDR1 LNHDA, CDR2 SQIVND (reference sequence). Trimming at V came to 5 bases and at J to 7 bases, leaving 13 bases not matched to a gene. The CDR3 length is 16 residues.

The chain uses TRBV28 and TRBJ1-1, with D maybe TRBD1 (6 bases). Germline V CDR1 and CDR2: MDHEN, SYDVKM. The V gene lost 1 base and the J gene lost 0 bases, with 9 bases spanning the gap. The length of the CDR3 is 15 residues. The CDR3 reads CASSLLGGLNTEAFF. Here the CDR3 DNA reads TGTGCCAGCAGTTTATTGGGGGGGCTGAACACTGAAGCTTTCTTT.

This rearrangement joins TRBV10-1 to TRBJ2-2; D uncertain. V shed 5 bases and J shed 0 bases, with 7 bases lying between them. The germline CDR1 and CDR2 sequences are WNHNN and SYGVQD (reference sequence). There are 14 residues in the CDR3. For the CDR3, the DNA is TGCGCCAGCAGTAACAGACCGAACACCGGGGAGCTGTTTTTT. This encodes CASSNRPNTGELFF.

V and J are TRBV19 and TRBJ2-5; TRBD2 matches 9 bases. The CDR3 is 15 amino acids. Trimming cost V 3 bases and J 4 bases; bases outside gene matches: 6. The germline V gene encodes CDR1 LNHDA and CDR2 SQIVND (reference sequence). The CDR3 loop reads CASSMGGSGRETQYF. CDR3 bases: TGTGCCAGTAGTATGGGGGGTAGCGGGAGAGAGACCCAGTACTTC.

The CDR3 region has the DNA TGTGCCAGCTCACGCCGGGAGAGCACTGAAGCTTTCTTT. The encoded protein is CASSRRESTEAFF. The chain couples TRBV18 to TRBJ1-1, with D uncertain. V dropped 4 bases and J dropped 4 bases, with 10 bases sitting between them. The CDR3 is 13 amino acids. Germline lookup yields CDR1 KGHSH and CDR2 LQKENI.

This sequence joins TRBV18 and TRBJ2-3; D remains ambiguous. Germline V CDR1 and CDR2: KGHSH, LQKENI. The length of the CDR3 is 12 residues. V gave up 4 bases and J gave up 4 bases, with 6 bases separating them. The CDR3 sequence: CASSRPSDTQYF. The CDR3 nucleotides are TGTGCCAGCTCACGACCTTCAGATACGCAGTATTTT.

The rearrangement links TRBV7-9 to TRBJ1-6; D might be TRBD1 (5 bases). V was shortened by 8 bases and J by 10 bases, with 24 bases between the two germline ends. This CDR3 contains 16 residues. Germline lookup yields CDR1 SEHNR and CDR2 FQNEAQ (reference sequence). The CDR3 is CASGRSGGDFRSPLHF. The CDR3 coding sequence is TGTGCCAGCGGAAGGAGCGGGGGGGATTTTCGGTCACCCCTCCACTTT.

The V and J genes are TRBV7-9 and TRBJ2-1; TRBD2 aligns across 9 bases. CDR1 and CDR2 from the germline V gene are SEHNR and FQNEAQ (reference sequence). The CDR3 runs 14 residues. V was clipped by 1 base and J by 5 bases; unmatched bases: 0. DNA for the CDR3: TGTGCCAGCAGCTTAGGACTAGCGGACAATGAGCAGTTCTTC. Its translation is CASSLGLADNEQFF.

This clone was recorded once. The chain carries TRBV7-9 and TRBJ2-7; TRBD1 matches 8 bases. Looked up from germline, CDR1 is SEHNR and CDR2 is FQNEAQ (reference sequence). V lost 5 bases, J lost 0 bases, and 6 bases stayed unmatched. The CDR3 extends over 15 amino acids. The CDR3 loop is CASSQGQASSYEQYF. The CDR3 DNA is TGTGCCAGCAGCCAGGGACAGGCGAGCTCCTACGAGCAGTACTTC.

This chain links TRBV7-8 with TRBJ2-7, with D perhaps matching TRBD2 (6 bases). V dropped 2 bases and J dropped 2 bases, with 16 bases sitting between them. The CDR3 length is 16 residues. Germline V gene data show CDR1 as SGHVS and CDR2 as FQNEAQ. CDR3 bases: TGTGCCAGCAGCTTAATCACCCGGGACTTTCCCTACGAGCAGTACTTC. Protein sequence: CASSLITRDFPYEQYF.

The rearrangement uses TRBV2 and TRBJ2-5; TRBD2 matches at 11 bases. CDR3 length: 15 residues. The trim removed 5 bases at V and 5 bases at J, leaving 7 bases unmatched. Per germline, CDR1 SNHLY and CDR2 FYNNEI. The CDR3 loop reads CASSYSGRGRETQYF. The CDR3 DNA reads as TGTGCCAGCAGTTATAGCGGGAGGGGCCGGGAGACCCAGTACTTC.